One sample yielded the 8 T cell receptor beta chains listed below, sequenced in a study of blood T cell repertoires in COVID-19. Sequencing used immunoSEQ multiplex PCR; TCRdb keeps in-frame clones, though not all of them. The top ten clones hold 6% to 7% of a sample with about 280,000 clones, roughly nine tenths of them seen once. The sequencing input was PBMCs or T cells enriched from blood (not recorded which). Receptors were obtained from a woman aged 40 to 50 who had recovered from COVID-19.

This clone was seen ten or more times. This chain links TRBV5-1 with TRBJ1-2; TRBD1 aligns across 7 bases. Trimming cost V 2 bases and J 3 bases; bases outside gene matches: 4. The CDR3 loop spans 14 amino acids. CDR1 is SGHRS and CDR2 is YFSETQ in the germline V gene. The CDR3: CASSFQGEDYGYTF. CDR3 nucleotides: TGCGCCAGCAGCTTTCAGGGGGAGGACTATGGCTACACCTTC. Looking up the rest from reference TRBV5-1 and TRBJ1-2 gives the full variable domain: KAGVTQTPRYLIKTRGQQVTLSCSPISGHRSVSWYQQTPGQGLQFLFEYFSETQRNKGNFPGRFSGRQFSNSRSEMNVSTLELGDSALYLCASSFQGEDYGYTFGSGTRLTVV.

The DNA for the CDR3 is TGTGCCAGTAGTCGACAATCCGACGGCAACAATCAGCCCCAGCATTTT. Translation gives CASSRQSDGNNQPQHF. The chain recombines TRBV19 with TRBJ1-5; D is ambiguous. The CDR3 contains 16 residues. V dropped 5 bases and J dropped 3 bases, with 17 bases sitting between them. Germline V gene lookup returns CDR1 LNHDA and CDR2 SQIVND (reference sequence). Supplemented by reference TRBV19 and TRBJ1-5, the full variable domain reads DGGITQSPKYLFRKEGQNVTLSCEQNLNHDAMYWYRQDPGQGLRLIYYSQIVNDFQKGDIAEGYSVSREKKESFPLTVTSAQKNPTAFYLCASSRQSDGNNQPQHFGDGTRLSIL.

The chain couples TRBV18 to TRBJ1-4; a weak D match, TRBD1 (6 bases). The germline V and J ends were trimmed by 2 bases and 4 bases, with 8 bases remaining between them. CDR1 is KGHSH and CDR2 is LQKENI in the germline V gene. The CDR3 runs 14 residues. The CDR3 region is CASSPDRLNEKLFF. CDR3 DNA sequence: TGTGCCAGCTCACCAGACAGGCTTAATGAAAAACTGTTTTTT.

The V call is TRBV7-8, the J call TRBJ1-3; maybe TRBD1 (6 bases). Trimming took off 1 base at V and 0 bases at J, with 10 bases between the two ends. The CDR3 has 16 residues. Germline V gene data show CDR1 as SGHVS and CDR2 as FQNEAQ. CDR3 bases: TGTGCCAGCAGCTTAGTGCGACAGGTCTCTGGAAACACCATATATTTT. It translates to CASSLVRQVSGNTIYF.

In nucleotides, the CDR3 is TGTGCCAGCACCCAGACAGGGTTTTTGCACACCATATATTTT. Its protein is CASTQTGFLHTIYF. The chain has TRBV6-5 and TRBJ1-3; 7 nucleotides line up with TRBD1. This CDR3 spans 14 amino acids. With V trimmed by 7 bases and J by 8 bases, 11 bases remained unmatched. CDR1 MNHEY and CDR2 SVGAGI come from the germline V gene.

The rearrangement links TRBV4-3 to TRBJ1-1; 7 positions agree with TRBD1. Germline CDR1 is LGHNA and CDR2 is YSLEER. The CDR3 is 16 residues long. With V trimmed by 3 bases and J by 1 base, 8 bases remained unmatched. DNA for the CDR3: TGCGCCAGCAGCCAGGATCCAGGGGGATGGAACACTGAAGCTTTCTTT. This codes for CASSQDPGGWNTEAFF.

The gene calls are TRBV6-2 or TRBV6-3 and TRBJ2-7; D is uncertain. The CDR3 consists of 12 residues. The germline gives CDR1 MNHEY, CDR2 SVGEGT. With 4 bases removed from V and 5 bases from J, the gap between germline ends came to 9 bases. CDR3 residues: CASSFTTNEQYF. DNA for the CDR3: TGTGCCAGCAGTTTTACGACAAACGAGCAGTACTTC.

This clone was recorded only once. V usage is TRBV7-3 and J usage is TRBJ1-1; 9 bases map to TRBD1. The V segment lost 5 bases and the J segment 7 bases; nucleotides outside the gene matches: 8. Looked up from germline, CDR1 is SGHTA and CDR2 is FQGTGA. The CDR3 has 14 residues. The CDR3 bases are TGTGCCAGCAGCCCCGGGACAGGGAGTATTGAAGCTTTCTTT. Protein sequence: CASSPGTGSIEAFF.